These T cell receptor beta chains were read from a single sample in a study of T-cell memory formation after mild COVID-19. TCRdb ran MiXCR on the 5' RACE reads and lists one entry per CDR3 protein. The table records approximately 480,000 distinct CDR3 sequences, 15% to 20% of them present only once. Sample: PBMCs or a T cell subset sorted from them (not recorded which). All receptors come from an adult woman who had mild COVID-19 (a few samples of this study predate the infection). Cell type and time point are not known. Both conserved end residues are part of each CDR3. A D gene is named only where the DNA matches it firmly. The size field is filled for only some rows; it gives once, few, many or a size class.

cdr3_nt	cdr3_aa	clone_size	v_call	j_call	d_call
TGCGCCAGCGCAAGGGGGATGGGGAATGGCTACACCTTC	CASARGMGNGYTF	few	TRBV4-1	TRBJ1-2	NA
TGTGCCATCAGGAGGGACAGAGAGCAGTACTTC	CAIRRDREQYF	NA	TRBV10-3	TRBJ2-7	TRBD1
TGCGCCAGCAGCATCTCAGGGGAGGCCTACGAGCAGTACTTC	CASSISGEAYEQYF	NA	TRBV5-1	TRBJ2-7	NA
TGTGCCAGCACCTCCGGGGTAAGCAATCAGCCCCAGCATTTT	CASTSGVSNQPQHF	NA	TRBV6-2/TRBV6-3	TRBJ1-5	NA
TGTGCCAGCAGTTACCCGGGACTAGATGAGACCCAGTACTTC	CASSYPGLDETQYF	NA	TRBV6-6	TRBJ2-5	TRBD2
TGCAGCGGGGACAGGGTACTCCCTGAAGCTTTCTTT	CSGDRVLPEAFF	NA	TRBV29-1	TRBJ1-1	TRBD1
TGTGCCAGCAGTTACCTGGCGGGAGGGCTAGAGACCCAGTACTTC	CASSYLAGGLETQYF	few	TRBV6-5	TRBJ2-5	TRBD2
TGTGCCACCAGTGATTTCGGATCTAGCAAAGAGACCCAGTACTTC	CATSDFGSSKETQYF	NA	TRBV24-1	TRBJ2-5	NA
TGTGCCAGCAGTAACCCCCAGTGGCAGGCTGTATACGAGCAGTACTTC	CASSNPQWQAVYEQYF	NA	TRBV2	TRBJ2-7	NA
TGCAGCGTATCTCGTAATAGCAATCAGCCCCAGCATTTT	CSVSRNSNQPQHF	NA	TRBV29-1	TRBJ1-5	NA
TGTGCCAGCACCTTAGACAGATACAATGAGCAGTTCTTC	CASTLDRYNEQFF	few	TRBV12-3/TRBV12-4	TRBJ2-1	NA
TGTGCCAGCAGCTTAGTAGGCGGTCTAGCGGGGGGCGTGAGGAGCACAGATACGCAGTATTTT	CASSLVGGLAGGVRSTDTQYF	NA	TRBV7-2	TRBJ2-3	TRBD2
TGTGCCAGCAGTTGGTCCGACTCTGGAAACACCATATATTTT	CASSWSDSGNTIYF	NA	TRBV12-3/TRBV12-4	TRBJ1-3	NA
TGTGCCAGCAGTTACTCGAGGGAGACGGGAAACACCATATATTTT	CASSYSRETGNTIYF	few	TRBV6-5	TRBJ1-3	NA
TGCAGTGCTAGAGGTAGCCCACGGAAGGGTAGCACAGATACGCAGTATTTT	CSARGSPRKGSTDTQYF	few	TRBV20-1	TRBJ2-3	NA
TGCAGCGCCCCGGTTTTGCAGGACAGGGTCACTGAAGCTTTCTTT	CSAPVLQDRVTEAFF	NA	TRBV29-1	TRBJ1-1	TRBD1
TGTGCCAGCAGCAAAGGACAGGGAGTTCCTGGGGCCAACGTCCTGACTTTC	CASSKGQGVPGANVLTF	NA	TRBV3-1	TRBJ2-6	TRBD1
TGTGCCAGCAGCCCTCGACTAGCGGGGGTCGAAGAGACCCAGTACTTC	CASSPRLAGVEETQYF	few	TRBV7-8	TRBJ2-5	TRBD2
TGTGCCAGCAGCCAGACAGGGCTCCACTCCTACAATGAGCAGTTCTTC	CASSQTGLHSYNEQFF	NA	TRBV6-6	TRBJ2-1	TRBD1
TGTGCCAGCAGAACTTACTTAAGGGGGGGCGAGGAGACCCAGTACTTC	CASRTYLRGGEETQYF	few	TRBV6-5	TRBJ2-5	NA
TGTGCCAGCAGCCTCGGGACAGGGGGCGGTCAGCCCCAGCATTTT	CASSLGTGGGQPQHF	few	TRBV7-2	TRBJ1-5	TRBD1
TGTGCCAGCAGCAGAAGCCGGGACAGGGTTTACAATGAGCAGTTCTTC	CASSRSRDRVYNEQFF	once	TRBV7-2	TRBJ2-1	TRBD1
TGTGCCAGCAGTTCGACCGGAGGCGGCATGCGGTACTTC	CASSSTGGGMRYF	few	TRBV11-3	TRBJ2-7	NA
TGTGCCAGCAGCTTAGGGGCCAGGGCCGAGCAGTACTTC	CASSLGARAEQYF	NA	TRBV11-2	TRBJ2-7	NA
TGTGCCAGCTCCGCCGGGACAGGGTTCCAGCCCCAGCATTTT	CASSAGTGFQPQHF	NA	TRBV7-9	TRBJ1-5	TRBD1
TGCAGTGCTCCTTTTCGGAAAGGGAGTAGGTACAATGAGCAGTTCTTC	CSAPFRKGSRYNEQFF	NA	TRBV20-1	TRBJ2-1	NA
TGCAGCGTTGAAGCCGGACTAGCGGGTCCCAATGAGCAGTTCTTC	CSVEAGLAGPNEQFF	few	TRBV29-1	TRBJ2-1	TRBD2
TGTGCCAGCAGCGTTTCGGGACAGGGCTACACTGAAGCTTTCTTT	CASSVSGQGYTEAFF	few	TRBV9	TRBJ1-1	TRBD1
TGCGCCAGCAGCCCGGCGGGAGCGGCACCCTACGAGCAGTACTTC	CASSPAGAAPYEQYF	few	TRBV5-1	TRBJ2-7	TRBD2
TGCAGTGCTGCTAGAGTGGATGAGCAGTTCTTC	CSAARVDEQFF	few	TRBV20-1	TRBJ2-1	NA
TGTGCCAGCAGTCCGGGACAGACATTAACTAATGAAAAACTGTTTTTT	CASSPGQTLTNEKLFF	NA	TRBV27	TRBJ1-4	TRBD1
TGCGCCAGCAGTCACTCACGATGCGGGGGATTATACAATGAGCAGTTCTTC	CASSHSRCGGLYNEQFF	NA	TRBV23-1	TRBJ2-1	TRBD2
TGTGCCAGCAGCTTAAACGGACCCGGCACAGATACGCAGTATTTT	CASSLNGPGTDTQYF	few	TRBV11-3	TRBJ2-3	NA
TGTGCCAGCAGTTACTCGGTGGGGGGGGTCACAGATACGCAGTATTTT	CASSYSVGGVTDTQYF	NA	TRBV6-6	TRBJ2-3	TRBD2
TGTGCCAGCAGCTTAGGGGGCAGCCCCTATGGCTACACCTTC	CASSLGGSPYGYTF	NA	TRBV11-2	TRBJ1-2	NA
TGTGCCACCAGTGATTTTGTCGGGACCCAGTACTTC	CATSDFVGTQYF	many	TRBV24-1	TRBJ2-5	NA
TGCAGTGCTAGACAGGGGGACACTGAAGCTTTCTTT	CSARQGDTEAFF	many	TRBV20-1	TRBJ1-1	TRBD1
TGTGCCAGCACCCCTCGTGCCCATCAGGGAGATACGCAGTATTTT	CASTPRAHQGDTQYF	few	TRBV12-3/TRBV12-4	TRBJ2-3	NA
TGCAGTGCTAGAGAAACAGGGGGCTACACTGAAGCTTTCTTT	CSARETGGYTEAFF	NA	TRBV20-1	TRBJ1-1	TRBD1
TGCAGTGCTAGGGGTAGCGGAGACAATGAGCAGTTCTTC	CSARGSGDNEQFF	many	TRBV20-1	TRBJ2-1	NA
TGCAGTGCTAGAGCCCCCGCCCCTAAAGAGACCCAGTACTTC	CSARAPAPKETQYF	few	TRBV20-1	TRBJ2-5	NA
TGTGCCAGCAGTCTCAGAGGGACAGGGGGCTATGGCTACACCTTC	CASSLRGTGGYGYTF	NA	TRBV28	TRBJ1-2	TRBD1
TGTGCCAGCAGTGCGCGACAGGGGGGCAACCTACACGAGCAGTACTTC	CASSARQGGNLHEQYF	NA	TRBV6-1	TRBJ2-7	TRBD1
TGTGCCAGCAGCCCAGGGACAGGGAGTATCGGGGAGCTGTTTTTT	CASSPGTGSIGELFF	NA	TRBV7-9	TRBJ2-2	TRBD1
TGTGCCTGGAGACAGGGGGGAGTCGTCTACACCTTC	CAWRQGGVVYTF	few	TRBV30	TRBJ1-2	TRBD1
TGCAGCGCCACCCGAACCGGGATTAATCAAGAGACCCAGTACTTC	CSATRTGINQETQYF	NA	TRBV29-1	TRBJ2-5	NA
TGTGCCTGGAGTGGTATCGGCGGGACGGCCTATGGCTACACCTTC	CAWSGIGGTAYGYTF	few	TRBV30	TRBJ1-2	NA
TGCGCCAGCAGCCAAGATTTGCCAGGGTCCGTTGTCCTTAAACCTTATGGCTACACCTTC	CASSQDLPGSVVLKPYGYTF	NA	TRBV4-1	TRBJ1-2	NA
TGCGCCAGCAGCCCCCGGGACACCTACAGTTTAAGCTCCTACGAGCAGTACTTC	CASSPRDTYSLSSYEQYF	NA	TRBV5-1	TRBJ2-7	NA
TGCGCCAGCAGCTTAGGGTTAGCGGGAGTGTACACAGATACGCAGTATTTT	CASSLGLAGVYTDTQYF	NA	TRBV5-1	TRBJ2-3	TRBD2
TGTGCCAGCAGCCCGCCAGGGGGCGAGGGTGAAAAACTGTTTTTT	CASSPPGGEGEKLFF	NA	TRBV7-6	TRBJ1-4	TRBD1
TGCGCCAGCAGCTTGGGGTCAGATACGCAGTATTTT	CASSLGSDTQYF	many	TRBV5-1	TRBJ2-3	NA
TGTGCCACCAGTGACCCCCGGAGGGAAGGACCCAAAGAGACCCAGTACTTC	CATSDPRREGPKETQYF	few	TRBV24-1	TRBJ2-5	NA
TGTGCCAGCAGCCCCAGCGGCAAAAGCTCCTACGAGCAGTACTTC	CASSPSGKSSYEQYF	NA	TRBV7-9	TRBJ2-7	NA
TGTGCCAGCAGTTACCATACAGATACGCAGTATTTT	CASSYHTDTQYF	many	TRBV11-2	TRBJ2-3	NA
TGTGCCAGCAGCTTAACTAGTCTAGATACGCAGTATTTT	CASSLTSLDTQYF	few	TRBV7-3	TRBJ2-3	NA
TGTGCCAGCAGTAGGGACAGGGGGCATTACGGTGAGCAGTTCTTC	CASSRDRGHYGEQFF	NA	TRBV6-5	TRBJ2-1	TRBD1
TGTGCCAGCAGTTTCCCTAGCGGGAGGGATACGCAGTATTTT	CASSFPSGRDTQYF	NA	TRBV12-3/TRBV12-4	TRBJ2-3	TRBD2